A selection of T cell receptor beta chains follows, all from one sample in a study of T cell repertoires in cytomegalovirus infection. For these receptors, no antigen is known. TCRdb reprocessed the reads with MiXCR, giving one entry per CDR3 protein. The table shows hundreds of thousands of distinct CDR3 sequences, with around 32% occurring only once. The source material was cultured PBMCs, sampled from culture after CMV antigen stimulation. The receptors were gathered from a human donor in good health (CMV status not recorded). Some clones in this sample may be carry-over from other donors' samples. CDR3s leave out the opening cysteine and the closing phenylalanine or tryptophan.

V gene: TRBV4-1; J gene: TRBJ2-7; CDR3 protein: ASSQVGRDRRYEQY
V gene: TRBV28; J gene: TRBJ2-5; CDR3 protein: ASRRSTEHSQETQY
V gene: TRBV19; J gene: TRBJ2-7; CDR3 protein: ATAVGSTAYEQY
V gene: TRBV10-3; J gene: TRBJ1-2; CDR3 protein: AIGVVDGYT
V gene: TRBV11-2; J gene: TRBJ2-1; CDR3 protein: ASSVLQGYNEQF
V gene: TRBV6-2/TRBV6-3; J gene: TRBJ2-5; CDR3 protein: ASSYSTTSQETQY
V gene: TRBV7-8; J gene: TRBJ2-7; CDR3 protein: ASSLGQGRGYEQY
V gene: TRBV7-2; J gene: TRBJ1-5; CDR3 protein: ASSWARDQPQH
V gene: TRBV6-2/TRBV6-3; J gene: TRBJ2-7; CDR3 protein: ASRVALAIFSYEQY
V gene: TRBV27; J gene: TRBJ1-2; CDR3 protein: ASSLYPTGRNYGYT
V gene: TRBV5-1; J gene: TRBJ2-2; CDR3 protein: ASSEQNTGELF
V gene: TRBV20-1; J gene: TRBJ2-4; CDR3 protein: SAKIIAKNIQY
V gene: TRBV19; J gene: TRBJ2-3; CDR3 protein: ASSIRLAGDTDTQY
V gene: TRBV4-2; J gene: TRBJ1-1; CDR3 protein: ASSQDKAVSGTEAF
V gene: TRBV12-3/TRBV12-4; J gene: TRBJ2-5; CDR3 protein: ASSIHESGGQETQY
V gene: TRBV7-2; J gene: TRBJ2-3; CDR3 protein: ASSFGEGDTQY
V gene: TRBV7-9; J gene: TRBJ2-7; CDR3 protein: ASSLGADEQY
V gene: TRBV12-3/TRBV12-4; J gene: TRBJ2-5; CDR3 protein: ASSPTLAGEQETQY
V gene: TRBV5-6; J gene: TRBJ2-7; CDR3 protein: ASSPWPQANDYEQY
V gene: TRBV6-2/TRBV6-3; J gene: TRBJ1-5; CDR3 protein: ASSLPWDHSNQPQH
V gene: TRBV6-1; J gene: TRBJ2-1; CDR3 protein: ASSEWKEQF
V gene: TRBV7-2; J gene: TRBJ2-3; CDR3 protein: ASRARGGVGDTQY
V gene: TRBV12-3/TRBV12-4; J gene: TRBJ1-5; CDR3 protein: ASSNGRGLPQH
V gene: TRBV7-2; J gene: TRBJ1-2; CDR3 protein: ASSRLTMTGEGYT
V gene: TRBV7-2; J gene: TRBJ2-3; CDR3 protein: ASRRLASTDTQY
V gene: TRBV2; J gene: TRBJ2-7; CDR3 protein: ASRVTISSYEQY
V gene: TRBV7-4; J gene: TRBJ2-1; CDR3 protein: ASSPSRGRYIEQF
V gene: TRBV7-2; J gene: TRBJ1-2; CDR3 protein: ASRLGVGSNYGYT
V gene: TRBV7-9; J gene: TRBJ2-3; CDR3 protein: ASRDRQSLREY
V gene: TRBV9; J gene: TRBJ2-5; CDR3 protein: ASSPSKTAYQETQY